Sequencing of this T cell receptor (beta chain) was carried out in a study of cytomegalovirus exposure and HLA in healthy donors. This clone was detected once. Using immunoSEQ multiplex PCR, the repertoire was profiled, and TCRdb retains in-frame clones only, with some absent. The table shows fewer than 150,000 clones, with about 80% occurring only once. The germline V gene has CDR1 SGHDT and CDR2 YYEEEE. Trimming took off 4 bases at V and 1 base at J, with 9 bases between the two ends. The CDR3 covers 14 residues. The origin of this receptor is a young man in good health and CMV-seropositive. Sequenced input: PBMCs. The chain links TRBV5-6 to TRBJ1-5, with D hard to call. The DNA for the CDR3 is TGTGCCAGCAGCGCAGTTTGGAGCAATCAGCCCCAGCATTTT. Translating gives CASSAVWSNQPQHF. Supplemented by reference TRBV5-6 and TRBJ1-5, the full variable domain reads DAGVTQSPTHLIKTRGQQVTLRCSPKSGHDTVSWYQQALGQGPQFIFQYYEEEERQRGNFPDRFSGHQFPNYSSELNVNALLLGDSALYLCASSAVWSNQPQHFGDGTRLSIL.